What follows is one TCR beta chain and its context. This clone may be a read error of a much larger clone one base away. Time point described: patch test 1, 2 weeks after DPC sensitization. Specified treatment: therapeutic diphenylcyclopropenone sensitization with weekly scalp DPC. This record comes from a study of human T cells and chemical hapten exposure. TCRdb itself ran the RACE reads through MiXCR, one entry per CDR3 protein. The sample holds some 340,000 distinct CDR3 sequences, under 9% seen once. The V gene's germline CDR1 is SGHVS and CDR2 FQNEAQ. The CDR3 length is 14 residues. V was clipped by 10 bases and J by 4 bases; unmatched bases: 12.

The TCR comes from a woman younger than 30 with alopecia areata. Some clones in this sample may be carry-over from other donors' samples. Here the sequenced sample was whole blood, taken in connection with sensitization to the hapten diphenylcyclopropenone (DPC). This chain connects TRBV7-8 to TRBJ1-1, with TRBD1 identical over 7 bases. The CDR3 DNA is TGTGCCACCCCCCAAGGGGGCGAAAGCACTGAAGCTTTCTTT. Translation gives CATPQGGESTEAFF.